The rows below give T cell receptor beta chains drawn from one sample of a study of radiation and T cells in renal cell carcinoma. The assay was immunoSEQ multiplex PCR, and TCRdb's table has in-frame clones only and misses some. The sample lists roughly 86,000 clones; 85% were seen once. Source: blood, taken from a patient whose treatment included radiotherapy and nephrectomy. All receptors derive from a man aged 50-60 years with renal cell carcinoma. Both conserved end residues are part of each CDR3.

j_call: TRBJ1-2; v_call: TRBV28; cdr3_aa: CASSLQGHGYTF
j_call: TRBJ2-7; v_call: TRBV2; cdr3_aa: CASSGGASYEQYF
j_call: TRBJ2-7; v_call: TRBV13; cdr3_aa: CASSLEGGAKYEQYF
j_call: TRBJ1-1; v_call: TRBV7-2; cdr3_aa: CASSLVPQGGNTEAFF
j_call: TRBJ1-1; v_call: TRBV5-4; cdr3_aa: CASSLRENTEAFF
j_call: TRBJ2-1; v_call: TRBV15; cdr3_aa: CATSPPDREHEQFF
j_call: TRBJ1-2; v_call: TRBV6-6; cdr3_aa: CASSMGGRVYGYTF
j_call: TRBJ1-4; v_call: TRBV14; cdr3_aa: CASSPIVGWGLFF
j_call: TRBJ1-5; v_call: TRBV30; cdr3_aa: CAWSLAAYQPQHF
j_call: TRBJ1-1; v_call: TRBV11-2; cdr3_aa: CASSLGQNTEAFF
j_call: TRBJ1-6; v_call: TRBV6-5; cdr3_aa: CASSNPEGPNSPLHF
j_call: TRBJ1-2; v_call: TRBV5-1; cdr3_aa: CASSLALGQDYGYTF
j_call: TRBJ1-4; v_call: TRBV4-3; cdr3_aa: CASSQAGRKKLFF
j_call: TRBJ2-7; v_call: TRBV6-1; cdr3_aa: CASSEEGGYEQYF
j_call: TRBJ2-5; v_call: TRBV5-1; cdr3_aa: CASTHYGSNQETQYF
j_call: TRBJ2-3; v_call: TRBV19; cdr3_aa: CASSQGQYTDTQYF
j_call: .; v_call: TRBV5-1; cdr3_aa: CASSFGQDYEQYF
j_call: TRBJ2-3; v_call: TRBV19; cdr3_aa: CASNRQGAFTDTQYF
j_call: TRBJ2-5; v_call: TRBV19; cdr3_aa: CASSKRWQETQYF
j_call: TRBJ1-1; v_call: TRBV29-1; cdr3_aa: CSVDSSEAFF
j_call: TRBJ1-1; v_call: TRBV9; cdr3_aa: CASSGLRTEAFF
j_call: TRBJ1-1; v_call: TRBV7-9; cdr3_aa: CASSFSGTGLTEAFF
j_call: TRBJ1-2; v_call: TRBV6-5; cdr3_aa: CASSNGGLPYGYTF
j_call: TRBJ2-7; v_call: TRBV18; cdr3_aa: CASSPPLAGGYEQYF
j_call: TRBJ1-6; v_call: TRBV19; cdr3_aa: CASSTRQSFQSPLHF
j_call: TRBJ2-7; v_call: TRBV4-3; cdr3_aa: CASSPGLQSYEQYF
j_call: TRBJ2-3; v_call: TRBV10-1; cdr3_aa: CASSAGGGTDTQYF
j_call: TRBJ2-7; v_call: TRBV4-3; cdr3_aa: CASSHYGIGQGSEQYF
j_call: TRBJ1-1; v_call: TRBV19; cdr3_aa: CASSMIGNTEAFF
j_call: TRBJ2-1; v_call: TRBV9; cdr3_aa: CASSVGGLGNEQFF
j_call: TRBJ1-1; v_call: TRBV29-1; cdr3_aa: CSVEKGAGTEAFF
j_call: TRBJ1-1; v_call: TRBV29-1; cdr3_aa: CSVEGTEGTEAFF
j_call: TRBJ1-4; v_call: TRBV19; cdr3_aa: CASSIGVPPEKLFF
j_call: TRBJ1-2; v_call: TRBV6-1; cdr3_aa: CASSEDRGGYGYTF
j_call: TRBJ1-5; v_call: TRBV7-6; cdr3_aa: CASSSEFSGNQPQHF
j_call: TRBJ1-3; v_call: TRBV14; cdr3_aa: CASSQAGSGNTIYF
j_call: TRBJ2-7; v_call: TRBV30; cdr3_aa: CAWSVRTTAYEQYF
j_call: TRBJ1-5; v_call: TRBV19; cdr3_aa: CASSIDKASVLPQHF
j_call: TRBJ1-3; v_call: TRBV9; cdr3_aa: CASSVLGSGGNTIYF
j_call: TRBJ2-7; v_call: TRBV6-6; cdr3_aa: CASSHRGAYEQYF
j_call: TRBJ2-3; v_call: TRBV7-9; cdr3_aa: CASSFRDGRDTDTQYF
j_call: TRBJ2-5; v_call: TRBV30; cdr3_aa: CAWSSGGQETQYF
j_call: TRBJ2-1; v_call: TRBV5-1; cdr3_aa: CASSLGIDTMHSYNEQFF
j_call: TRBJ2-3; v_call: TRBV6-4; cdr3_aa: CASSEGQATDTQYF
j_call: TRBJ2-7; v_call: TRBV29-1; cdr3_aa: CSVGRTGSSYEQYF
j_call: TRBJ2-7; v_call: TRBV5-5; cdr3_aa: CASSLASAGSSYEQYF
j_call: TRBJ2-2; v_call: TRBV9; cdr3_aa: CASSVGSRVGRTGELFF
j_call: TRBJ1-2; v_call: TRBV4-2; cdr3_aa: CASSQDGAGSVGYTF
j_call: TRBJ1-1; v_call: TRBV7-9; cdr3_aa: CASSSRGPTEAFF
j_call: TRBJ2-2; v_call: TRBV4-2; cdr3_aa: CASSQAREVIGELFF
j_call: TRBJ1-2; v_call: TRBV12-5; cdr3_aa: CASGLEGGSYGYTF
j_call: TRBJ1-1; v_call: TRBV19; cdr3_aa: CASSIVLGFGNTEAFF
j_call: TRBJ2-3; v_call: TRBV18; cdr3_aa: CASSPPGLAGSTDTQYF